This TCR beta chain was sequenced in a study of cytomegalovirus exposure and HLA in healthy donors. Whole-study findings and limits: An analysis done earlier found most TCR beta V segments productive about 87% or about 30% of the time. Confirmation was obtained in vitro that a few CMV-associated chains are specific for CMV antigens.

PCR used 60 Vbeta primers and 13 Jbeta primers. Using immunoSEQ multiplex PCR, the repertoire was profiled, and TCRdb retains in-frame clones only, with some absent. Among under 45,000 clones listed, around three quarters were seen once. Turning to this clone: What it binds is not known.

This CDR3 is built from 16 residues. Trimming removed 1 base at V and 6 bases at J, with 16 bases between. Germline V gene sequence: CDR1 SNHLY, CDR2 FYNNEI. Input material: PBMCs. This clonotype was obtained from a male donor in good health and CMV-seronegative. This chain joins TRBV2 and TRBJ2-1; D ambiguous. CDR3 DNA sequence: TGTGCCAGCAGTGAAGGGCCCGCAATAGCTGCCAATGAGCAGTTCTTC. This translates into CASSEGPAIAANEQFF.